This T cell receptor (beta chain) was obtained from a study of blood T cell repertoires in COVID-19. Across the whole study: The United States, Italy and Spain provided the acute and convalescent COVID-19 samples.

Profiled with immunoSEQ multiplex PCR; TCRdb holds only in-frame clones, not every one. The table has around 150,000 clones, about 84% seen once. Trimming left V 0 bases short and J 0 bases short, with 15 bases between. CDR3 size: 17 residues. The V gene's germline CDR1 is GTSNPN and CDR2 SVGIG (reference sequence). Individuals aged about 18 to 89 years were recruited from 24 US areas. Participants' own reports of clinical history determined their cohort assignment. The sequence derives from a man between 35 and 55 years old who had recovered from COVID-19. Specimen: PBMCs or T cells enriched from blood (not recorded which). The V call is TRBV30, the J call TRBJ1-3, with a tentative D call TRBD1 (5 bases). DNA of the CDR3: TGTGCCTGGAGTGTACTGTCAGGGCTGAGCTCTGGAAACACCATATATTTT. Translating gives CAWSVLSGLSSGNTIYF.